This TCR beta chain was retrieved from a study of beta chain features in type 1 diabetes. Study-wide background: Healthy donors resembled patients in age, gender and cell yields.

One heparinised blood draw, averaging approximately 0.11 L, came from each donor. As every portion of the isolated RNA was reverse transcribed, the sequencing read expressed TCRB transcripts. The repertoire was sequenced with immunoSEQ multiplex PCR; TCRdb's copy has only in-frame clones and lacks some. The repertoire consists of about half a million clones, with approximately 10% occurring once and the leading ten covering over 0.04%. The CDR3 is 14 residues long. Germline assignment: CDR1 SGHNT and CDR2 YENEEA. Trimming cost V 5 bases and J 4 bases, with 13 bases left between them. As regards this clone: As yet, its antigen is unknown.

Study results and limitations: Whether TCRB rearrangement is influenced by HLA type was left unresolved in this analysis. Possibly, sequencing cDNA over-represented cells that had high TCR expression levels.

The chain employs TRBV11-3 and TRBJ2-3; D unresolved. This receptor was identified in a woman aged 18-29 years in good health. The specimen sequenced was naive CD4+ T cells from blood. CDR3 bases: TGTGCCAGCAGCGCCATTGGAAGGGCAGATACGCAGTATTTT. Encoded protein: CASSAIGRADTQYF.